Listed here are 25 T cell receptor beta chains from one sample, sequenced in a study of blood T cell repertoires in COVID-19. The data were produced by immunoSEQ multiplex PCR, yet TCRdb's version contains in-frame clones alone and is incomplete. The sample holds about 55,000 clones, about nine tenths seen once. Sequenced material: peripheral blood. The receptors were gathered from a human donor with active COVID-19. The donor label of this sample is uncertain.

The V call is TRBV3-1 (or the pseudogene TRBV3-2), the J call TRBJ2-1; 13 positions match TRBD2. Germline V gene lookup returns CDR1 LGHDT and CDR2 YNNKEL (reference sequence). The CDR3 is made up of 17 amino acids. With 4 bases clipped from V and 6 bases from J, the junction kept 9 bases outside the gene matches. The CDR3 reads CASSRVLAGGVLNEQFF. The CDR3 DNA reads TGTGCCAGCAGCCGGGTACTAGCGGGGGGGGTCCTCAATGAGCAGTTCTTC.

The rearrangement uses TRBV28 and TRBJ2-7; tentative D call: TRBD1 (6 bases). CDR3 length: 14 amino acids. Germline CDR1 is MDHEN and CDR2 is SYDVKM. Trimming left V 0 bases short and J 2 bases short, with 8 bases between. CDR3 sequence: CASSLWHRAYEQYF. The CDR3 DNA follows: TGTGCCAGCAGTTTATGGCACAGGGCCTACGAGCAGTACTTC.

CDR3 region: CASSYSPGTSDYEQYF. CDR3 nucleotide sequence: TGTGCCAGCAGTTACTCGCCCGGGACTAGCGATTACGAGCAGTACTTC. The chain employs TRBV6-5 and TRBJ2-7; 10 bases fit TRBD2. V trimming: 0 bases; J trimming: 4 bases; junction bases outside the gene matches: 6. Germline values: CDR1 MNHEY, CDR2 SVGAGI. The CDR3 contains 16 residues.

V is TRBV5-1 and J is TRBJ1-1; D is possibly TRBD1 (6 bases). Germline CDR1 SGHRS, CDR2 YFSETQ. V lost 5 bases and J lost 1, with 15 bases in between. The CDR3 runs to 15 residues. CDR3 DNA: TGCGCCAGCAGGCTGGACGGGGGGGCGAACACTGAAGCTTTCTTT. It yields the protein CASRLDGGANTEAFF.

This clone was detected once. The V gene is TRBV28, the J gene TRBJ1-2; TRBD1 is a possible D gene (5 bases). The CDR3 is made up of 16 amino acids. The V and J ends lost 5 bases and 0 bases respectively, with 16 bases between them. Germline-derived CDR1 and CDR2 are MDHEN and SYDVKM. The CDR3 sequence is CASSPLGGGANYGYTF. The CDR3 coding sequence is TGTGCCAGCAGTCCGCTGGGGGGAGGAGCTAACTATGGCTACACCTTC.

This chain joins TRBV6-5 and TRBJ1-1, with TRBD1 identical over 10 bases. The CDR3 totals 13 residues. Germline V gene data show CDR1 as MNHEY and CDR2 as SVGAGI. Trimming took 8 bases from V and 4 from J; bases not matched to a gene: 4. CDR3 sequence reads: CASGRTGGTEAFF. CDR3 nucleotide sequence: TGTGCCAGCGGACGGACAGGGGGCACTGAAGCTTTCTTT.

This clone was seen just once. The chain employs TRBV12-5 and TRBJ2-1, with a tentative D call TRBD1 (5 bases). The germline V gene has CDR1 LGHNT and CDR2 FRNRAP. This CDR3 is 16 amino acids long. Trimming removed 0 bases at V and 4 bases at J, with 13 bases between. The CDR3 spells CASGLVLGQGYNEQFF. The CDR3 DNA reads TGTGCTAGTGGTTTGGTCCTCGGGCAGGGATACAATGAGCAGTTCTTC.

The genes are TRBV5-1 and TRBJ2-5; 11 bases fit TRBD2. The CDR3 loop spans 17 amino acids. J gave up 2 bases and V 2 bases, and 8 bases lay outside the gene matches. Germline assignment: CDR1 SGHRS and CDR2 YFSETQ. CDR3 loop: CASSFVIAGGLQETQYF. CDR3 DNA: TGCGCCAGCAGCTTCGTGATAGCGGGGGGGTTACAAGAGACCCAGTACTTC. Variable domain in full (rest from reference TRBV5-1 and TRBJ2-5): KAGVTQTPRYLIKTRGQQVTLSCSPISGHRSVSWYQQTPGQGLQFLFEYFSETQRNKGNFPGRFSGRQFSNSRSEMNVSTLELGDSALYLCASSFVIAGGLQETQYFGPGTRLLVL.

This chain connects TRBV6-2 or TRBV6-3 to TRBJ2-5; TRBD1 might be the D (6 bases). The germline V gene encodes CDR1 MNHEY and CDR2 SVGEGT. Trimming took off 0 bases at V and 3 bases at J, with 20 bases between the two ends. The CDR3 length is 18 residues. CDR3 residues: CASSYSVAPPGVKETQYF. In DNA, the CDR3 is TGTGCCAGCAGTTACTCGGTGGCACCGCCAGGGGTCAAAGAGACCCAGTACTTC.

The CDR3 sequence: CASSSPGTGNYEQYF. The CDR3 nucleotides are TGTGCCAGCAGCTCACCGGGGACAGGGAACTACGAGCAGTACTTC. This chain uses TRBV7-6 with TRBJ2-7; 9 bases align to TRBD1. V was clipped by 4 bases and J by 3 bases; unmatched bases: 7. Per the germline V gene, CDR1 is SGHVS and CDR2 is FNYEAQ. CDR3 length: 15 residues.

The chain has TRBV19 and TRBJ2-7, with a possible D match to TRBD1 (8 bases). Per germline, CDR1 LNHDA and CDR2 SQIVND (reference sequence). The germline V and J ends were trimmed by 6 bases and 1 base, with 13 bases remaining between them. The CDR3 has 14 residues. The CDR3 region is CASRTGEGSYEQYF. CDR3 nucleotide sequence: TGTGCCAGTAGGACAGGGGAGGGGTCCTACGAGCAGTACTTC. Together with reference TRBV19 and TRBJ2-7, the CDR3 gives the full variable domain: DGGITQSPKYLFRKEGQNVTLSCEQNLNHDAMYWYRQDPGQGLRLIYYSQIVNDFQKGDIAEGYSVSREKKESFPLTVTSAQKNPTAFYLCASRTGEGSYEQYFGPGTRLTVT.

This sequence joins TRBV2 and TRBJ1-2; D unresolved. CDR1 is SNHLY and CDR2 is FYNNEI in the germline V gene. V was clipped by 1 base and J by 2 bases, with 5 bases between them. This CDR3 is built from 13 residues. CDR3 sequence: CASSEGRNYGYTF. DNA of the CDR3: TGTGCCAGCAGTGAAGGTCGGAACTATGGCTACACCTTC.

J is TRBJ2-3 and V is TRBV6-2 or TRBV6-3; 10 bases map to TRBD1. The CDR3 runs to 17 residues. J lost 3 bases, V lost 4 bases, and 10 bases had no gene match. CDR1 MNHEY and CDR2 SVGEGT come from the germline V gene. The CDR3 spells CASSSPRTGGGTDTQYF. The CDR3 coding sequence is TGTGCCAGCAGTTCTCCCCGGACAGGGGGAGGGACAGATACGCAGTATTTT.

The gene calls are TRBV3-1 (or the pseudogene TRBV3-2) and TRBJ2-7; TRBD1 aligns across 7 bases. Trimming at V came to 8 bases and at J to 7 bases, leaving 11 bases not matched to a gene. The germline CDR1 and CDR2 sequences are LGHDT and YNNKEL (reference sequence). The CDR3 runs 13 residues. DNA of the CDR3: TGTGCCAGCTGGAAGGGGCCAGGGGGTGAGCAGTACTTC. Residues: CASWKGPGGEQYF.

This clone appeared a single time. The DNA is left out, because the CDR3 cannot be placed on it with certainty; the CDR3 is given as TCRdb lists it. The rearrangement joins TRBV29-1 to TRBJ1-2; TRBD1 reflects the table's D call only, with no check against the DNA. Including both end residues, the CDR3 is 12 amino acids long. Germline V gives CDR1 SQVTM, CDR2 ANQGSEA. This CDR3 reads CSVEEVGTGIAF.

The CDR3 sequence is CASSVGGGRGTDTQYF. The CDR3 nucleotides read TGTGCCAGCAGCGTAGGTGGAGGGAGGGGCACAGATACGCAGTATTTT. The J gene is TRBJ2-3, the V gene TRBV9; 7 bases map to TRBD2. Unmatched junction bases numbered 5, after V lost 0 bases and J lost 1 base. CDR3 length: 16 residues. CDR1 is SGDLS and CDR2 is YYNGEE in the germline V gene.

This clone was counted a single time. The CDR3 sequence is CSASFSGQGGEQYF. In DNA form, the CDR3 reads TGCAGTGCTAGTTTTTCCGGACAGGGGGGCGAGCAGTACTTC. The rearrangement links TRBV20-1 to TRBJ2-7; the match to TRBD1 covers 10 bases. Trimming took 3 bases from V and 6 from J; bases not matched to a gene: 8. Germline V gene sequence: CDR1 DFQATT, CDR2 SNEGSKA (reference sequence). CDR3 length equals 14 residues.

The chain combines TRBV6-5 with TRBJ2-1, with 9 bases fitting TRBD2. J gave up 6 bases and V 2 bases, and 5 bases lay outside the gene matches. This CDR3 has 15 residues. The germline CDR1 and CDR2 sequences are MNHEY and SVGAGI. In DNA, the CDR3 is TGTGCCAGCAGTTACCGTAGCGGGAGTAGCAATGAGCAGTTCTTC. Translation gives CASSYRSGSSNEQFF.

The chain carries TRBV6-5 and TRBJ1-4; the match to TRBD1 covers 8 bases. The CDR3 is made up of 15 amino acids. J gave up 6 bases and V 2 bases, and 5 bases lay outside the gene matches. Germline V gene lookup returns CDR1 MNHEY and CDR2 SVGAGI. Written as DNA, the CDR3 is TGTGCCAGCAGTTACCTTGGACAGGGAGATGAAAAACTGTTTTTT. Translation: CASSYLGQGDEKLFF.

This clone is a singleton in its sample. V usage is TRBV6-6 and J usage is TRBJ1-6; tentative D call: TRBD1 (6 bases). CDR1 is MNHNY and CDR2 is SVGAGI in the germline V gene (reference sequence). The CDR3 contains 15 residues. Deletions cut 6 bases from V and 4 bases from J, with 13 bases between. DNA of the CDR3: TGTGCCAGCAGCCCACCGGGACAATATAATTCACCCCTCCACTTT. It encodes CASSPPGQYNSPLHF.

The chain couples TRBV11-2 to TRBJ1-1; D remains unclear. V gave up 6 bases and J gave up 6 bases, with 11 bases separating them. The germline gives CDR1 SGHAT, CDR2 FQNNGV. The CDR3 spans 12 residues. CDR3 sequence reads: CASRPRQPEAFF. In DNA, the CDR3 is TGTGCCAGCAGACCTAGGCAACCTGAAGCTTTCTTT.

Regarding this clone: In the same sample, other DNA sequences code for this CDR3. The chain has TRBV5-1 and TRBJ2-5; 11 bases are shared with TRBD2. There are 15 residues in the CDR3. Trimming at V came to 1 base and at J to 5 bases, leaving 4 bases not matched to a gene. Germline V gene sequence: CDR1 SGHRS, CDR2 YFSETQ. This CDR3 reads CASSLSSGGDETQYF. The CDR3 bases are TGCGCCAGCAGCTTGAGTAGCGGGGGGGACGAGACCCAGTACTTC.

The chain employs TRBV27 and TRBJ2-7, with D tentatively TRBD1 (6 bases). The CDR3 extends over 15 amino acids. Deletions cut 7 bases from V and 5 bases from J, with 21 bases between. The germline V gene encodes CDR1 MNHEY and CDR2 SMNVEV (reference sequence). The CDR3 region has the DNA TGTGCCAGCACCCCACTTGGTCAGGGGTCCCACGAGCAGTACTTC. It translates to CASTPLGQGSHEQYF.

V and J are TRBV7-3 and TRBJ2-1, with D possibly being TRBD2 (5 bases). V lost 5 bases, J lost 5 bases, and 13 bases lay in between. This CDR3 is 14 amino acids long. Germline CDR1 is SGHTA and CDR2 is FQGTGA. CDR3 nucleotides: TGTGCCAGCAGCCTCGGCGGGTCCCACAATGAGCAGTTCTTC. Its translation: CASSLGGSHNEQFF.

The CDR3 spells CASSLDPTLSYEQYV. The CDR3 DNA reads TGTGCCAGCAGCTTGGATCCTACCCTTTCCTACGAGCAGTACGTC. This chain connects TRBV5-4 to TRBJ2-7, with no clear D. In germline, CDR1 is SGHNT, CDR2 YYREEE (reference sequence). Trimming shortened V by 0 bases and J by 1 base, and 11 bases separated the two germline ends. The CDR3 runs 15 residues.